Described below is a single T cell receptor beta chain sequence and its context. Its specificity is not known. TCRdb processed the reads anew with MiXCR; each CDR3 protein has one entry. The top ten clones hold under 15% of a sample with some 800,000 distinct CDR3 sequences, 29% of them seen once. This sample is part of a study of T cell repertoires in cytomegalovirus infection. Study as a whole: Selected CMV epitopes included recently identified HLA-C-restricted ones as well as well-studied HLA-B-restricted ones. Both a matching HLA type and CMV infection were indicated by public TCR beta signatures.

Study-level results: Identification of carriers of CMV plus the relevant HLA was achieved through cumulative public TCR beta family frequency. It was HLA-C-restricted CMV-specific TCR beta clonotypes that dominated the response ex vivo.

The CDR3 sequence is 16 residues long. V shed 3 bases and J 0 bases; nucleotides not matched to a gene: 4. The source was cultured CD8+ T cells from PBMCs, collected from culture after CMV antigen stimulation. The source is a human donor in good health (CMV status not recorded). Some clones in this sample may be carry-over from other donors' samples. The J gene is TRBJ2-2, the V gene TRBV23-1; the match to TRBD2 covers 7 bases. TRBV23-1 falls under the ORF class, with uncertain function. CDR3 nucleotides: TGCGCCAGCAGTCACGGGGGAGGGACGAACACCGGGGAGCTGTTTTTT. It encodes CASSHGGGTNTGELFF.